The 26 T cell receptor beta chains listed next were all sequenced from one sample in a study of blood T cell repertoires in COVID-19. The data were produced by immunoSEQ multiplex PCR, yet TCRdb's version contains in-frame clones alone and is incomplete. Here the sample spans 200,000 to 250,000 clones, 87% being singletons. Sequenced: PBMCs or T cells enriched from blood (not recorded which). The receptors stem from a man aged 25-45 years who had recovered from COVID-19.

This rearrangement joins TRBV5-4 to TRBJ1-2; 7 bases line up with TRBD1. The CDR3 spans 14 residues. Germline CDR1 reads SGHNT; CDR2 reads YYREEE (reference sequence). Germline trimming cut 3 bases from V and 12 bases from J; bases unmatched to any gene: 14. CDR3 loop: CASSSTLQGLVDTF. DNA for the CDR3: TGTGCCAGCAGCTCCACCCTACAGGGGTTGGTCGACACCTTC.

J is TRBJ1-5 and V is TRBV19, with 7 bases lining up with TRBD1. This CDR3 is built from 14 residues. Germline V gene data show CDR1 as LNHDA and CDR2 as SQIVND (reference sequence). V lost 9 bases to trimming and J lost 4 bases; unmatched junction nucleotides: 9. Written as DNA, the CDR3 is TGTGCCAGCCGATTCCCGGGACAGAATCAGCCCCAGCATTTT. Protein sequence: CASRFPGQNQPQHF. The variable domain in full, with the rest retrieved from reference TRBV19 and TRBJ1-5, is DGGITQSPKYLFRKEGQNVTLSCEQNLNHDAMYWYRQDPGQGLRLIYYSQIVNDFQKGDIAEGYSVSREKKESFPLTVTSAQKNPTAFYLCASRFPGQNQPQHFGDGTRLSIL.

V is TRBV28 and J is TRBJ1-2; TRBD1 is a possible D gene (6 bases). CDR3 size: 15 residues. Germline V gives CDR1 MDHEN, CDR2 SYDVKM. CDR3 sequence: CATGTILPVNYGYTF. CDR3 sequence (DNA): TGTGCTACAGGGACAATATTACCCGTTAACTATGGCTACACCTTC.

This clone has only one observation. This chain joins TRBV30 and TRBJ1-2; 11 bases line up with TRBD1. The CDR3 covers 14 residues. CDR1 and CDR2 from the germline V gene are GTSNPN and SVGIG (reference sequence). Germline trimming cut 7 bases from V and 7 bases from J; bases unmatched to any gene: 11. Here the CDR3 reads CAFTEDRGQGGYTF. CDR3 bases: TGTGCCTTCACCGAGGACAGGGGGCAGGGTGGCTACACCTTC.

This clone was seen a few times. CDR3 DNA sequence: TGTGCCAGCAGCTTGGAGGGGTTAGGCGGGAACACTGAAGCTTTCTTT. The encoded protein is CASSLEGLGGNTEAFF. J is TRBJ1-1 and V is TRBV7-2; TRBD1 might be the D (5 bases). Per germline, CDR1 SGHTA and CDR2 FQGNSA. The length of the CDR3 is 16 residues. V was shortened by 3 bases and J by 1 base, with 15 bases between the two germline ends.

This clone turned up a few times. This chain joins TRBV15 and TRBJ2-7; weak D call: TRBD2 (6 bases). The CDR3 contains 16 residues. Germline V gives CDR1 LNHNV, CDR2 YYDKDF (reference sequence). The V and J ends lost 0 bases and 4 bases respectively, with 16 bases between them. The CDR3 sequence: CATSREAAGSIYEQYF. In nucleotides, the CDR3 is TGTGCCACCAGCAGAGAGGCAGCCGGGAGTATTTACGAGCAGTACTTC.

This clone was found once. The chain recombines TRBV6-4 with TRBJ2-3; 9 nucleotides agree with TRBD2. V shed 0 bases and J 5 bases; nucleotides not matched to a gene: 9. This CDR3 has 17 residues. From germline, CDR1 is MRHNA and CDR2 SNTAGT. The CDR3 nucleotides are TGTGCCAGCAGTGACTCTTTCGGGCGGGAGGGCCGAGATACGCAGTATTTT. Residues: CASSDSFGREGRDTQYF.

The chain joins TRBV6-5 to TRBJ2-7; D perhaps matches TRBD1 (6 bases). Per germline, CDR1 MNHEY and CDR2 SVGAGI. V was clipped by 2 bases and J by 4 bases, with 12 bases between them. CDR3 length equals 14 residues. The DNA of the CDR3 is TGTGCCAGCAGTTACGGGGTTACAGGGTACGAGCAGTACTTC. It is translated as CASSYGVTGYEQYF.

The rearrangement uses TRBV24-1 and TRBJ1-2, with D possibly being TRBD1 (5 bases). In germline, CDR1 is KGHDR, CDR2 SFDVKD. The CDR3 runs 13 residues. The V end was cut by 4 bases, the J end by 11 bases, with 16 bases between. The CDR3, as DNA: TGTGCCACCAGTGACCCCGGGCAGGGTCGATACACCTTC. Its translation is CATSDPGQGRYTF.

This sequence joins TRBV28 and TRBJ2-7; possibly TRBD2 for D (6 bases). This CDR3 spans 13 amino acids. The germline gives CDR1 MDHEN, CDR2 SYDVKM. Trimming stripped 4 bases from V and 1 base from J, with 8 bases between. The CDR3 region is CASSWDSSYEQYF. CDR3 DNA sequence: TGTGCCAGCAGTTGGGACTCTTCCTACGAGCAGTACTTC.

This clone was seen once. The chain has TRBV30 and TRBJ2-7; 9 positions agree with TRBD1. CDR1 GTSNPN and CDR2 SVGIG come from the germline V gene (reference sequence). The CDR3 covers 14 residues. Trimming cost V 1 base and J 5 bases; bases outside gene matches: 6. CDR3 coding DNA: TGTGCCTGGAGTGACGGGACAGGGTTTAACGAGCAGTACTTC. It codes for CAWSDGTGFNEQYF.

The sample holds a few counts of this clone. V and J are TRBV6-2 or TRBV6-3 and TRBJ2-7; D is possibly TRBD2 (5 bases). The CDR3 runs 13 residues. CDR1 is MNHEY and CDR2 is SVGEGT in the germline V gene. The ends were cut back, 5 bases at V and 4 bases at J, with 12 bases in the middle. The CDR3 region has the DNA TGTGCCAGCAGTCCAGCACGGGGTTACGAGCAGTACTTC. This gives the protein CASSPARGYEQYF.

The V call is TRBV4-1, the J call TRBJ2-7, with a tentative D call TRBD1 (5 bases). Germline V gene lookup returns CDR1 MGHRA and CDR2 YSYEKL. Deletions cut 1 base from V and 3 bases from J, with 16 bases between. This CDR3 is 16 amino acids long. CDR3 sequence reads: CASSQAGHFGNYEQYF. The CDR3 DNA reads as TGCGCCAGCAGCCAAGCCGGACATTTCGGCAACTACGAGCAGTACTTC.

The genes are TRBV30 and TRBJ2-7; a possible D gene is TRBD1 (5 bases). The V gene lost 4 bases and the J gene lost 0 bases, with 13 bases spanning the gap. The CDR3 spans 14 residues. Germline values: CDR1 GTSNPN, CDR2 SVGIG (reference sequence). The CDR3 DNA reads as TGTGCCTGGAATTTAGGGGATAGCTCCTACGAGCAGTACTTC. It is translated as CAWNLGDSSYEQYF.

This chain connects TRBV30 to TRBJ1-5, with 9 bases identical to TRBD1. Germline lookup yields CDR1 GTSNPN and CDR2 SVGIG (reference sequence). This CDR3 has 16 residues. V shed 3 bases and J 4 bases; nucleotides not matched to a gene: 10. Here the CDR3 DNA reads TGTGCCTGGAGCCCGTACACCGGGACAGGGAATCAGCCCCAGCATTTT. Translation: CAWSPYTGTGNQPQHF.

This clone was counted a single time. The V gene is TRBV4-1, the J gene TRBJ1-1, with 7 bases aligning to TRBD1. The CDR3 runs 15 residues. The V gene end was trimmed by 1 base and the J gene end by 5 bases; junction bases not matched to a gene: 7. Germline V CDR1 and CDR2: MGHRA, YSYEKL. Here the CDR3 reads CASSQGAGGRTEAFF. Written as DNA, the CDR3 is TGCGCCAGCAGCCAAGGTGCAGGGGGAAGAACTGAAGCTTTCTTT.

V gene TRBV7-9 combines with J gene TRBJ1-2; D is uncertain. Germline V gives CDR1 SEHNR, CDR2 FQNEAQ (reference sequence). Trimming removed 1 base at V and 5 bases at J, with 14 bases between. The CDR3 spans 15 residues. CDR3 nucleotide sequence: TGTGCCAGCAGCTTAGGACAAGGCAGAACTTATGGCTACACCTTC. Translation: CASSLGQGRTYGYTF.

The rearrangement uses TRBV7-8 and TRBJ2-1; maybe TRBD2 (5 bases). Trimming took 1 base from V and 0 from J, leaving 7 bases between them. The V gene's germline CDR1 is SGHVS and CDR2 FQNEAQ. The CDR3 contains 15 residues. CDR3 region: CASSLGEGSYNEQFF. CDR3 nucleotide sequence: TGTGCCAGCAGCTTAGGAGAGGGCTCCTACAATGAGCAGTTCTTC. The full variable domain, with the rest looked up from reference TRBV7-8 and TRBJ2-1, is GAGVSQSPRYKVAKRGQDVALRCDPISGHVSLFWYQQALGQGPEFLTYFQNEAQLDKSGLPSDRFFAERPEGSVSTLKIQRTQQEDSAVYLCASSLGEGSYNEQFFGPGTRLTVL.

The rearrangement links TRBV3-1 (or the pseudogene TRBV3-2) to TRBJ1-5; unclear D gene. Trimming cost V 2 bases and J 5 bases, with 7 bases left between them. Looked up from germline, CDR1 is LGHDT and CDR2 is YNNKEL (reference sequence). The CDR3 consists of 13 residues. CDR3 sequence (DNA): TGTGCCAGCAGCCAATCGGGTTATCAGCCCCAGCATTTT. Protein: CASSQSGYQPQHF.

The chain has TRBV12-3 or TRBV12-4 and TRBJ1-1, with D perhaps TRBD1 (6 bases). CDR3 length: 13 amino acids. V was shortened by 10 bases and J by 0 bases, with 12 bases between the two germline ends. The CDR3 coding sequence is TGTGCCACTGGTGGGGACATGAACACTGAAGCTTTCTTT. Translating it yields CATGGDMNTEAFF.

This chain joins TRBV6-5 and TRBJ2-1, with TRBD2 as a possible D gene (5 bases). Trimming left V 8 bases short and J 5 bases short, with 16 bases between. Germline assignment: CDR1 MNHEY and CDR2 SVGAGI. The CDR3 sequence is 14 residues long. CDR3 residues: CASRAMDFNNEQFF. The DNA of the CDR3 is TGTGCCAGCCGCGCCATGGACTTCAACAATGAGCAGTTCTTC.

The chain joins TRBV5-4 to TRBJ1-5; D gene ambiguous. The germline V and J ends were trimmed by 0 bases and 6 bases, with 10 bases remaining between them. Germline-derived CDR1 and CDR2 are SGHNT and YYREEE (reference sequence). This CDR3 is 14 amino acids long. CDR3 coding DNA: TGTGCCAGCAGCTTGGGAGGAGACGGTCAGCCCCAGCATTTT. Translation: CASSLGGDGQPQHF.

V gene TRBV12-5 combines with J gene TRBJ2-7, with 8 bases fitting TRBD1. Germline CDR1 LGHNT, CDR2 FRNRAP. There are 14 residues in the CDR3. V dropped 5 bases and J dropped 5; count of bases not matched to a gene: 8. CDR3 bases: TGTGCTAGTGGTCCAAGGACAGGGCAAGACGAGCAGTACTTC. Translation: CASGPRTGQDEQYF. The full variable domain, in which reference TRBV12-5 and TRBJ2-7 provide the parts outside the CDR3, is DARVTQTPRHKVTEMGQEVTMRCQPILGHNTVFWYRQTMMQGLELLAYFRNRAPLDDSGMPKDRFSAEMPDATLATLKIQPSEPRDSAVYFCASGPRTGQDEQYFGPGTRLTVT.

This clone has just a few counts. The chain has TRBV7-2 and TRBJ2-1; tentative D call: TRBD2 (5 bases). Trimming shortened V by 3 bases and J by 4 bases, and 13 bases separated the two germline ends. The CDR3 loop spans 15 amino acids. Germline CDR1 and CDR2: SGHTA and FQGNSA. The CDR3 here is CASSFSSGWYNEQFF. The CDR3 DNA follows: TGTGCCAGCAGCTTTTCCAGCGGTTGGTACAATGAGCAGTTCTTC.

The J gene is TRBJ1-5, the V gene TRBV6-2 or TRBV6-3; 7 bases agree with TRBD1. The junction had 6 bases not matched to a gene; V was cut back by 0 bases and J by 4 bases. This CDR3 is 16 amino acids long. Germline loops: CDR1 MNHEY, CDR2 SVGEGT. The CDR3, as DNA: TGTGCCAGCAGTTACTCTACAGGGGTTCGGAATCAGCCCCAGCATTTT. Protein sequence: CASSYSTGVRNQPQHF.

This chain joins TRBV5-6 and TRBJ1-2, with D possibly matching TRBD1 (6 bases). Germline CDR1 reads SGHDT; CDR2 reads YYEEEE. There are 14 residues in the CDR3. The germline V and J ends were trimmed by 2 bases and 4 bases, with 12 bases remaining between them. CDR3 coding DNA: TGTGCCAGCAGCTTCAACGGACAGATCTATGGCTACACCTTC. It encodes CASSFNGQIYGYTF.